The 22 T cell receptor beta chains below were found in one sample sequenced in a study of CD8+CD57+ T cells in acquired aplastic anemia. Patients chosen for sequencing had CD8+CD57+ cells that had expanded, as shown by flow cytometry. Genomic DNA constituted the template upon which TCR beta VDJ and CDR3 profiling was performed. TCRdb independently ran MiXCR on the reads; one entry per CDR3 protein. The repertoire holds around 200,000 distinct CDR3 sequences, roughly 65% seen once, with 42% in the top ten. Specimen: sorted CD4+, CD8+, or CD8+CD57+ T cells (not recorded which) from PBMCs. The receptor set was obtained from a human donor with aplastic anemia.

The CDR3 nucleotides read TGTGCCAGCAGCCCCCGTCCTGGAGGAGAGACCCAGTACTTC. Encoded protein: CASSPRPGGETQYF. The J gene is TRBJ2-5, the V gene TRBV9; weak D call: TRBD2 (5 bases). The V gene's germline CDR1 is SGDLS and CDR2 YYNGEE. The CDR3 loop spans 14 amino acids. V was trimmed by 4 bases and J by 4 bases, leaving 14 bases between them.

Ten or more counts support this clonotype. This sequence joins TRBV6-1 and TRBJ2-2; weak D call: TRBD1 (5 bases). This CDR3 has 14 residues. With 7 bases removed from V and 3 bases from J, the gap between germline ends came to 12 bases. Per the germline V gene, CDR1 is MNHNS and CDR2 is SASEGT. The CDR3 DNA reads TGTGCCAGCACCAGCCAGGGTGACACCGGGGAGCTGTTTTTT. As protein: CASTSQGDTGELFF.

The chain has TRBV7-2 and TRBJ2-7; possibly TRBD1 for D (6 bases). The CDR3 loop spans 13 amino acids. CDR1 is SGHTA and CDR2 is FQGNSA in the germline V gene. The V gene lost 3 bases and the J gene lost 7 bases, with 13 bases spanning the gap. The CDR3 DNA sequence: TGTGCCAGCAGCTTCGACAGGCCAGAGGAGCAGTACTTC. Amino acid sequence: CASSFDRPEEQYF.

This clonotype has at least ten counts. The chain employs TRBV4-1 and TRBJ1-2; D is perhaps TRBD1 (5 bases). CDR1 and CDR2 (germline): MGHRA, YSYEKL. This CDR3 contains 15 residues. Trimming left V 2 bases short and J 6 bases short, with 16 bases between. In nucleotides, the CDR3 is TGCGCCAGCAGCCAATCCTGGCCAGGGTTAGATGGCTACACCTTC. It translates to CASSQSWPGLDGYTF.

This clonotype was observed many times. CDR3 in amino acids: CSAPRAPTSDEQFF. The CDR3 DNA reads as TGCAGTGCCCCAAGGGCCCCGACCTCCGATGAGCAGTTCTTC. This chain connects TRBV20-1 to TRBJ2-1; D is unclear. This CDR3 contains 14 residues. The germline CDR1 and CDR2 sequences are DFQATT and SNEGSKA (reference sequence). Trimming pared 6 bases from V and 8 bases from J, leaving 20 bases between.

The V gene is TRBV29-1, the J gene TRBJ2-2, with TRBD1 as a possible D gene (6 bases). This CDR3 spans 14 amino acids. The V gene's germline CDR1 is SQVTM and CDR2 ANQGSEA. The V gene lost 4 bases and the J gene lost 4 bases, with 13 bases spanning the gap. DNA of the CDR3: TGCAGCGTTGTGGGGGCGGTAGGCACCGGGGAGCTGTTTTTT. It yields the protein CSVVGAVGTGELFF.

This clonotype was counted a few times. The CDR3 sequence: CASSSSGTGGPQGQPQHF. The CDR3 region has the DNA TGTGCCAGCAGTTCATCCGGGACAGGGGGGCCTCAGGGTCAGCCCCAGCATTTT. This chain links TRBV2 with TRBJ1-5, with 11 positions matching TRBD1. J gave up 6 bases and V 5 bases, and 15 bases lay outside the gene matches. The germline V gene encodes CDR1 SNHLY and CDR2 FYNNEI. The CDR3 extends over 18 amino acids.

As regards this clonotype: This may stem from a read error, because a much larger clone lies one nucleotide away. The rearrangement links TRBV5-1 to TRBJ1-1; D is undetermined. The length of the CDR3 is 15 residues. Germline-derived CDR1 and CDR2 are SGHRS and YFSETQ. Deletions cut 0 bases from V and 1 base from J, with 10 bases between. The CDR3 region is CASSLVGGRNTEAFF. CDR3 nucleotide sequence: TGCGCCAGCAGCTTGGTAGGAGGGAGGAACACTGAAGCTTTCTTT.

A few counts support this clonotype. The chain carries TRBV24-1 and TRBJ1-5; D unclear. Germline V gene sequence: CDR1 KGHDR, CDR2 SFDVKD. The CDR3 spans 13 residues. V dropped 4 bases and J dropped 7 bases, with 10 bases sitting between them. The CDR3 is CATSEKGRQPQHF. CDR3 in DNA: TGTGCCACCAGTGAAAAAGGCCGACAGCCCCAGCATTTT.

The chain recombines TRBV29-1 with TRBJ1-4; possibly TRBD1 for D (5 bases). Trimming cost V 6 bases and J 8 bases, with 19 bases left between them. This CDR3 spans 14 amino acids. Germline lookup yields CDR1 SQVTM and CDR2 ANQGSEA. The CDR3 sequence is CSVLLDQGAEKLFF. CDR3 bases: TGCAGCGTACTTCTCGACCAGGGAGCCGAAAAACTGTTTTTT.

The V gene is TRBV2, the J gene TRBJ2-5, with TRBD1 identical over 7 bases. The CDR3 has 13 amino acids. J was trimmed by 2 bases and V by 9 bases; bases with no gene match: 6. Germline V lookup: CDR1 SNHLY, CDR2 FYNNEI. Written as DNA, the CDR3 is TGTGCCAGTAAGACAGGGAGACAAGAGACCCAGTACTTC. It specifies CASKTGRQETQYF.

This clonotype was detected many times. V gene TRBV7-9 combines with J gene TRBJ2-7; either TRBD1 or TRBD2 may fit D (5 bases each). Germline CDR1 is SEHNR and CDR2 is FQNEAQ (reference sequence). The CDR3 sequence is 14 residues long. Trimming pared 5 bases from V and 5 bases from J, leaving 16 bases between. Here the CDR3 DNA reads TGTGCCAGCAGCCCGCAGGTGGGGACCAACGAGCAGTACTTC. Its protein product is CASSPQVGTNEQYF.

As for this clonotype: One end of the junction fails to match germline, which may point to a read error. The V call is TRBV24-1, the J call TRBJ1-2; 8 positions agree with TRBD1. The germline CDR1 and CDR2 sequences are KGHDR and SFDVKD. The CDR3 loop spans 14 amino acids. CDR3 in amino acids: CAASDSWTGNGYTF. The CDR3 DNA is TGTGCCGCCAGTGATAGTTGGACAGGGAATGGCTACACCTTC.

The V and J genes are TRBV4-1 and TRBJ2-5, with 11 bases that match TRBD1. The CDR3 is made up of 14 amino acids. J was trimmed by 5 bases and V by 4 bases; bases with no gene match: 3. CDR1 and CDR2 from the germline V gene are MGHRA and YSYEKL. The chain's CDR3 is CASSRTGGGETQYF. The CDR3 coding sequence is TGCGCCAGCAGCCGGACAGGGGGCGGTGAGACCCAGTACTTC.

This clonotype was found many times. The chain combines TRBV4-1 with TRBJ1-3, with D unclear. This CDR3 has 13 amino acids. The germline V gene has CDR1 MGHRA and CDR2 YSYEKL. Deletions cut 0 bases from V and 14 bases from J, with 14 bases between. CDR3 region: CASSQDGEQLVYF. DNA for the CDR3: TGCGCCAGCAGCCAAGATGGTGAACAGTTAGTATATTTT.

This clonotype was found once. V and J are TRBV2 and TRBJ2-7; 7 bases match TRBD1. J was trimmed by 5 bases and V by 8 bases; bases with no gene match: 12. The germline V gene encodes CDR1 SNHLY and CDR2 FYNNEI. The CDR3 is made up of 14 amino acids. CDR3 in amino acids: CASRYRGLLNEQYF. The DNA for the CDR3 is TGTGCCAGCCGGTATAGGGGGCTGTTAAACGAGCAGTACTTC.

This sequence joins TRBV7-9 and TRBJ2-7; D may be TRBD2 (7 bases). The CDR3 is made up of 14 amino acids. From germline, CDR1 is SEHNR and CDR2 FQNEAQ (reference sequence). Trimming took off 6 bases at V and 5 bases at J, with 17 bases between the two ends. This CDR3 is CASRSRGGEDEQYF. DNA for the CDR3: TGTGCCAGCAGGAGTAGGGGGGGGGAGGACGAGCAGTACTTC.

J is TRBJ2-7 and V is TRBV7-9, with TRBD1 matching 10 bases. V trimming: 4 bases; J trimming: 3 bases; junction bases outside the gene matches: 12. CDR3 size: 17 residues. The germline CDR1 and CDR2 sequences are SEHNR and FQNEAQ (reference sequence). The CDR3 reads CASSSRGGGTGDYEQYF. CDR3 coding DNA: TGTGCCAGCAGCTCCCGAGGGGGTGGGACAGGGGACTACGAGCAGTACTTC.

The chain joins TRBV7-8 to TRBJ1-1; maybe TRBD1 (6 bases). The CDR3 runs 18 residues. The V end lost 5 bases, the J end lost 0 bases, and 22 bases lay between the germline ends. Germline-derived CDR1 and CDR2 are SGHVS and FQNEAQ. The CDR3 sequence is CASSRYGGGPAVNTEAFF. The CDR3 region has the DNA TGTGCCAGCAGCCGATACGGGGGCGGGCCCGCAGTGAACACTGAAGCTTTCTTT.

This clonotype was seen once. CDR3 sequence reads: CASSLTGGAGDTQYF. Written as DNA, the CDR3 is TGCGCCAGCAGCTTGACCGGGGGGGCCGGAGATACGCAGTATTTT. This chain joins TRBV5-1 and TRBJ2-3, with TRBD2 matching 8 bases. Germline-derived CDR1 and CDR2 are SGHRS and YFSETQ. The CDR3 contains 15 residues. Unmatched junction bases numbered 6, after V lost 1 base and J lost 5 bases.

The rearrangement uses TRBV7-6 and TRBJ2-3, with TRBD2 identical over 8 bases. This CDR3 has 14 residues. Looked up from germline, CDR1 is SGHVS and CDR2 is FNYEAQ. The V and J ends lost 6 bases and 2 bases, in that order; junction bases with no gene match: 4. The CDR3, as DNA: TGTGCCAGCAGGGCTAGCGGGTTCACAGATACGCAGTATTTT. Its translation is CASRASGFTDTQYF.

V is TRBV7-2 and J is TRBJ2-7; 9 bases are a match to TRBD2. V shed 1 base and J 2 bases; nucleotides not matched to a gene: 6. Germline CDR1 is SGHTA and CDR2 is FQGNSA. CDR3 size: 16 residues. DNA for the CDR3: TGTGCCAGCAGCTTAGGAGGTCAGCGGGGGGCCTACGAGCAGTACTTC. Its protein is CASSLGGQRGAYEQYF.